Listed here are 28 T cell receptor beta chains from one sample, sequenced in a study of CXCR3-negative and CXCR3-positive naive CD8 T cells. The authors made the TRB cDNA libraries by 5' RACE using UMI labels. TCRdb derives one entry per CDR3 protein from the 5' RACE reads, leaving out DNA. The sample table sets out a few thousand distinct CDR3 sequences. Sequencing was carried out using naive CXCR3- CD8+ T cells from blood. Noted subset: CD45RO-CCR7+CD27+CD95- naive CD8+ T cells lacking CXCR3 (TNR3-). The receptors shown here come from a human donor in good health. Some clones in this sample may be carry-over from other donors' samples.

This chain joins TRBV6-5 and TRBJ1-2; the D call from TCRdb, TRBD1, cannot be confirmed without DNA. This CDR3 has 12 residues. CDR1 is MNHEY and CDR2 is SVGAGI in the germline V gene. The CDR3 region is CASSYGGNGYTF.

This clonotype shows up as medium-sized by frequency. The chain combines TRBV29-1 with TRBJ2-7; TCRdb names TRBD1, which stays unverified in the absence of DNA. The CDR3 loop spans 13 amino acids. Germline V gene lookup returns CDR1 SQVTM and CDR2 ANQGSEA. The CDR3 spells CSVVPGAGYEQYF.

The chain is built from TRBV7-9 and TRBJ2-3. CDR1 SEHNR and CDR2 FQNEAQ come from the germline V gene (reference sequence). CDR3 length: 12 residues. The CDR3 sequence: CASSSYTDTQYF.

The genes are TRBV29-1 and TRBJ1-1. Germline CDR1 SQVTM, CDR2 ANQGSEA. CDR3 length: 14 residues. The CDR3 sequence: CSVVGSSTNTEAFF. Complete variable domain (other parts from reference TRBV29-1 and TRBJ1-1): SAVISQKPSRDICQRGTSLTIQCQVDSQVTMMFWYRQQPGQSLTLIATANQGSEATYESGFVIDKFPISRPNLTFSTLTVSNMSPEDSSIYLCSVVGSSTNTEAFFGQGTRLTVV.

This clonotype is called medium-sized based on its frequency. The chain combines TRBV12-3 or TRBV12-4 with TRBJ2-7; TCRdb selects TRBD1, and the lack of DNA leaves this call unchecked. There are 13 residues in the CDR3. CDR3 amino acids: CASSLASGTEQYF.

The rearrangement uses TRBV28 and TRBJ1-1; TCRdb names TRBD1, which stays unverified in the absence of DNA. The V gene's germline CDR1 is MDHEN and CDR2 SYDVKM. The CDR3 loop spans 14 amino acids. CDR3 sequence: CASSPGHLYTEAFF.

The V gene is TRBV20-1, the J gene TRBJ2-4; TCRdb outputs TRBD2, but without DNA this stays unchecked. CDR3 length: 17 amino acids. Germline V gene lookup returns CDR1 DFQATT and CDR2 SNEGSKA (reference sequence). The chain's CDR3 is CSAPLVGSTLAKNIQYF.

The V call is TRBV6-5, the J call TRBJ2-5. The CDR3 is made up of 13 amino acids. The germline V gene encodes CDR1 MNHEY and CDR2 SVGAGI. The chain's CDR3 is CASTQSQQETQYF.

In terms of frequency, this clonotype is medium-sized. CDR3 region: CSARDSGLARGEQFF. The V call is TRBV20-1, the J call TRBJ2-1; TCRdb's D call, TRBD1, is unchecked because there is no DNA. The CDR3 spans 15 residues. Germline CDR1 and CDR2: DFQATT and SNEGSKA (reference sequence).

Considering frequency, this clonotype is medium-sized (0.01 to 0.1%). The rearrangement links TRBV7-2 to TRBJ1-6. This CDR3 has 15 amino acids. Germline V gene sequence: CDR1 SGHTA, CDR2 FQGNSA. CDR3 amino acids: CASSLGSSYNSPLHF.

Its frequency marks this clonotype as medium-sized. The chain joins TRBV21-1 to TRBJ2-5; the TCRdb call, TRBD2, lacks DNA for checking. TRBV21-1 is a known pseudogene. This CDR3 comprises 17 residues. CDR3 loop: CASSKDGTRGNQETQYF.

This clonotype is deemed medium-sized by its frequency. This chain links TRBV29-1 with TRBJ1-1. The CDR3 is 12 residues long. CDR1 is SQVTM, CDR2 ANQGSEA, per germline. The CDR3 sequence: CSVYSLNAEAFF.

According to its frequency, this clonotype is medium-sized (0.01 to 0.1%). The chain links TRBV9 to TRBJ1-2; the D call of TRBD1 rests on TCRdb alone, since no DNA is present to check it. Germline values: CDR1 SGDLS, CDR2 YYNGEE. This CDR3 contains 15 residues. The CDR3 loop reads CASSVAPGATYGYTF.

This CDR3 reads CASNGGGAEAFF. V gene TRBV27 combines with J gene TRBJ1-1; TCRdb's assignment of TRBD1 cannot be checked, as there is no DNA. This CDR3 spans 12 amino acids. Germline CDR1 MNHEY, CDR2 SMNVEV (reference sequence).

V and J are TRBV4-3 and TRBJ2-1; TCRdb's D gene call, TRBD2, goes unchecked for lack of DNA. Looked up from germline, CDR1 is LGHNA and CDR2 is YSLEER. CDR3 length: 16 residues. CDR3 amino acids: CASSQDRLANYNEQFF.

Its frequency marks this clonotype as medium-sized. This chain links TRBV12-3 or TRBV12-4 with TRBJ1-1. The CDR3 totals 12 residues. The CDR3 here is CASSYTYTEAFF.

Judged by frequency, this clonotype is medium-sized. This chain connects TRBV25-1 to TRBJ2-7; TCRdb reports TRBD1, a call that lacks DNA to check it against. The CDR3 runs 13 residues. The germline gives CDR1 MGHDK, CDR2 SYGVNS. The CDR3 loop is CASSASTGYEQYF.

The CDR3 spells CSARTGATYEQYF. The chain has TRBV20-1 and TRBJ2-7; the D call of TRBD1 rests on TCRdb alone, since no DNA is present to check it. CDR1 is DFQATT and CDR2 is SNEGSKA in the germline V gene (reference sequence). This CDR3 is 13 amino acids long.

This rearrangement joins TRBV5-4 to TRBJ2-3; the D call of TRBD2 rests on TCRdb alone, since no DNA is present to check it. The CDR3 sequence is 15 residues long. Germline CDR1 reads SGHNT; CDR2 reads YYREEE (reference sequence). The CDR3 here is CASSLNGRGTDTQYF.

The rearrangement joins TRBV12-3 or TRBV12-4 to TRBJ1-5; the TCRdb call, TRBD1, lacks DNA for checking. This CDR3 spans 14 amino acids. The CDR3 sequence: CASSPRQGSQPQHF.

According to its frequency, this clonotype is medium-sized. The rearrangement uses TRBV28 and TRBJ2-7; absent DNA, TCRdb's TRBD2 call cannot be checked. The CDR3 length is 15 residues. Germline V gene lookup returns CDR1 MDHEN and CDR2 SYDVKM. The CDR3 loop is CASSFGPGSSYEQYF.

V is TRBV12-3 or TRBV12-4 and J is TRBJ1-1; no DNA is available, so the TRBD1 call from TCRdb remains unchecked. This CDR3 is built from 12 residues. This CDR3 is CASSPTGTEAFF.

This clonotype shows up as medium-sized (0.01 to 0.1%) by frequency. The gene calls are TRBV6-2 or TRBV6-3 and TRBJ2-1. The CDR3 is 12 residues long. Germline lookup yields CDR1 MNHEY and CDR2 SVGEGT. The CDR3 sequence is CASSPAYNEQFF.

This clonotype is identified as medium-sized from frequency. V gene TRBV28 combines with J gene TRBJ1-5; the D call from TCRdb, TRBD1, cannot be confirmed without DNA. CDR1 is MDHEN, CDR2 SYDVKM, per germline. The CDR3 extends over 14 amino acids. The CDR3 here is CASSNRDTNQPQHF.

CDR3: CANLAGGAYNEQFF. The chain joins TRBV2 to TRBJ2-1; TCRdb's D gene call, TRBD2, goes unchecked for lack of DNA. In germline, CDR1 is SNHLY, CDR2 FYNNEI. The CDR3 extends over 14 amino acids.

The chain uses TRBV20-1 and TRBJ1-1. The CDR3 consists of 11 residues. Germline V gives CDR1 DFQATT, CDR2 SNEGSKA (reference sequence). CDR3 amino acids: CSAPRDTEAFF.

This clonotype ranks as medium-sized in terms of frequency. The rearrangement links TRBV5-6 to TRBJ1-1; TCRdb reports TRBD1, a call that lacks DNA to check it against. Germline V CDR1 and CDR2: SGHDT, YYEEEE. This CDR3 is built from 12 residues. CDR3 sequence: CASSDRQGGAFF.

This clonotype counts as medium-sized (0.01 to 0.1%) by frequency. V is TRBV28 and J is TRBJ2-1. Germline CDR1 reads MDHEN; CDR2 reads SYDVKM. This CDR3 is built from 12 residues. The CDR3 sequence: CASSFLIDEQFF.